This is a list of T cell receptor beta chains from one sample in a study of T cells after posttransplantation cyclophosphamide. Data came from immunoSEQ multiplex PCR; TCRdb stores just in-frame clones and leaves some out. The sample presents 3,000 to 4,000 clones, none singletons. Source: PBMCs, taken after allogeneic stem cell transplant with posttransplant cyclophosphamide. Every receptor here comes from a male patient between 25 and 40 years old who received an allogeneic stem cell transplant from a related donor, was CMV-positive, and had acute GVHD only. Some T cells may originate from the graft donor. CDR3s include the opening cysteine and the closing phenylalanine or tryptophan. D genes are given only for firm matches. The size entry gives once, few, many, or a class for an expanded clone.

>TRBV7-2|TRBJ2-5|many|TRBD2
CASSVGGTSPRETQYF
TGTGCCAGCAGCGTTGGGGGGACTAGCCCTAGAGAGACCCAGTACTTC
>TRBV11-3|TRBJ2-1|medium-sized|NA
CASSSRVRGANEQFF
TGTGCCAGCAGCTCCAGAGTACGGGGGGCCAATGAGCAGTTCTTC
>TRBV12-3/TRBV12-4|TRBJ2-1|many|NA
CASKFRAEQFF
TGTGCCAGTAAGTTTAGGGCTGAGCAGTTCTTC
>TRBV19|TRBJ2-7|many|TRBD2
CASSITGGGLNEQYF
TGTGCCAGTAGTATAACGGGGGGGGGCCTGAACGAGCAGTACTTC
>TRBV5-1|TRBJ1-1|many|TRBD1
CASRSQGLSTEAFF
TGCGCCAGCAGGTCACAGGGGTTATCAACTGAAGCTTTCTTT
>TRBV29-1|TRBJ1-1|many|NA
CSVEVGGGWWAFF
TGCAGCGTTGAAGTCGGTGGGGGGTGGTGGGCTTTCTTT